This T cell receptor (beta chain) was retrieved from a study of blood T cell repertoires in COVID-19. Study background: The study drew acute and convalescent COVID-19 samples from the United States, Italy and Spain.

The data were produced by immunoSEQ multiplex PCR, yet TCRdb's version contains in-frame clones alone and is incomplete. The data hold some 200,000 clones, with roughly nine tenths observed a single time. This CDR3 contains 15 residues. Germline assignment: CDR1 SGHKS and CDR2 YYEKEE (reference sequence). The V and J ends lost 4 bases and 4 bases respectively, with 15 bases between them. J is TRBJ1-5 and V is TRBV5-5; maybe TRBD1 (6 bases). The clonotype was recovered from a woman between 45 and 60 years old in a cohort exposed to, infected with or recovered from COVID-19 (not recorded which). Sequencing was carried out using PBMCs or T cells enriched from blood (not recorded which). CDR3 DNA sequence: TGTGCCAGCAGCGAAACAGGGACACCAAATCAGCCCCAGCATTTT. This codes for CASSETGTPNQPQHF.